A selection of T cell receptor beta chains follows, all from one sample in a study of OX40 agonist ivuxolimab in advanced cancers. TCRdb's table, derived via immunoSEQ multiplex PCR, lists solely in-frame clones and lacks some. Of tens of thousands of clones listed, roughly 90% were seen once; the top ten hold roughly 48%. The sequencing here drew on CD4+ or CD8+ T cells sorted from blood, taken in a trial of the OX40 agonist ivuxolimab. Every receptor here comes from an adult with an advanced solid tumor such as melanoma, head and neck, liver or kidney cancer. Each CDR3 is given with its conserved first and last residue. D genes are given only for firm matches. Clone size appears in some rows only: once, few, many, or a class for an expanded clone.

>TRBV30|once|TRBJ2-7|TRBD1
CAWSVGQGTSYEQYF
TGTGCCTGGAGTGTGGGACAGGGAACGTCCTACGAGCAGTACTTC
>TRBV4-1|.|TRBJ2-2|.
CASSQVGGGAGGELFF
TGCGCCAGCAGCCAAGTTGGGGGGGGCGCTGGCGGGGAGCTGTTTTTT
>TRBV28|.|TRBJ1-6|.
CASSYGSSPLHF
TGTGCCAGCAGTTACGGGAGTTCACCCCTCCACTTT
>TRBV4-3|.|TRBJ1-5|TRBD1
CASSTSQGEGNQPQHF
TGCGCCAGCAGCACCTCGCAGGGGGAAGGCAATCAGCCCCAGCATTTT
>TRBV10-3|.|TRBJ2-7|TRBD2
CAINYEPGLAAHHYEQYF
TGTGCCATCAACTACGAACCGGGACTAGCGGCCCACCACTACGAGCAGTACTTC
>TRBV6-5|.|TRBJ2-6|.
CASSWGPGANVLTF
TGTGCCAGCAGTTGGGGTCCCGGGGCCAACGTCCTGACTTTC
>TRBV7-9|few|TRBJ2-7|.
CASSLGPGEQYF
TGTGCCAGCAGCTTAGGACCTGGGGAGCAGTACTTC
>TRBV6-1|.|TRBJ2-7|.
CASSLRPVYEQYF
TGTGCCAGCAGCCTACGACCAGTTTACGAGCAGTACTTC
>TRBV30|.|TRBJ1-1|.
CAWSRINREAFF
TGTGCCTGGAGTCGCATAAATCGGGAAGCTTTCTTT
>TRBV27|.|TRBJ2-1|TRBD1
CASSSGTGGYNEQFF
TGTGCCAGCAGTTCAGGGACAGGGGGATACAATGAGCAGTTCTTC
>TRBV27|.|TRBJ2-7|TRBD1
CASSYSGQGYEQYF
TGTGCCAGCAGTTACTCGGGACAGGGCTACGAGCAGTACTTC
>TRBV7-6|once|TRBJ1-4|.
CASSLARGRGEKLFF
TGTGCCAGCAGCTTAGCCCGGGGGCGCGGGGAAAAACTGTTTTTT
>TRBV28|.|TRBJ2-7|TRBD2
CASSLGGIHVSRYEQYF
TGTGCCAGCAGTTTGGGGGGGATACATGTTTCGAGGTACGAGCAGTACTTC
>TRBV29-1|.|TRBJ2-5|TRBD1
CSVDVGDREETQYF
TGCAGCGTTGACGTAGGGGACAGGGAAGAGACCCAGTACTTC
>TRBV7-8|.|TRBJ2-5|TRBD2
CASSIPGELAGGDFQETQYF
TGTGCCAGCAGCATTCCAGGAGAACTAGCGGGGGGGGACTTCCAAGAGACCCAGTACTTC
>TRBV6-5|.|TRBJ2-5|.
CASSYSGGETQYF
TGTGCCAGCAGTTACTCCGGGGGTGAGACCCAGTACTTC
>TRBV27|.|TRBJ2-7|TRBD2
CASNLGGGTYEQYF
TGTGCCAGCAACTTGGGCGGGGGGACCTACGAGCAGTACTTC
>TRBV29-1|.|TRBJ2-7|.
CSVRMTGYEQYF
TGCAGCGTCCGGATGACAGGCTACGAGCAGTACTTC
>TRBV11-3|.|TRBJ2-3|.
CASSDSSTDTQYF
TGTGCCAGCAGCGACTCCTCCACAGATACGCAGTATTTT
>TRBV6-5|.|TRBJ2-7|TRBD2
CASSYSLAGVPHEQYF
TGTGCCAGCAGTTACTCTCTAGCGGGGGTCCCTCACGAGCAGTACTTC
>TRBV11-3|.|TRBJ2-2|.
CASSLGSGRLAENTGELFF
TGTGCCAGCAGCTTAGGTAGTGGTCGCCTAGCTGAAAACACCGGGGAGCTGTTTTTT
>TRBV7-3|.|TRBJ2-3|TRBD1
CASSPISPGTVYTQYF
TGTGCCAGCAGCCCCATATCACCCGGGACAGTCTATACGCAGTATTTT
>TRBV7-9|.|TRBJ2-2|.
CASSSTENTGELFF
TGTGCCAGCAGCTCGACAGAGAACACCGGGGAGCTGTTTTTT
>TRBV27|.|TRBJ2-3|.
CATLSGGTDTQYF
TGTGCCACCCTATCCGGGGGCACAGATACGCAGTATTTT
>TRBV5-1|.|TRBJ1-1|.
CASRGESNTEAFF
TGCGCCAGCAGAGGGGAATCGAACACTGAAGCTTTCTTT
>TRBV19|.|TRBJ2-1|TRBD2
CASTAGGDYNEQFF
TGTGCCAGTACCGCGGGGGGTGACTACAATGAGCAGTTCTTC
>TRBV11-2|.|TRBJ2-7|TRBD2
CASSFSGGETYEQYF
TGTGCCAGCAGCTTCAGCGGGGGGGAAACCTACGAGCAGTACTTC
>TRBV7-9|.|TRBJ1-5|.
CASSSGLSGIQPQHF
TGTGCCAGCAGCTCGGGTCTATCGGGCATCCAGCCCCAGCATTTT
>TRBV19|.|TRBJ2-2|TRBD1
CASSPWDRGPRELFF
TGTGCCAGTAGTCCATGGGACAGGGGGCCGAGGGAGCTGTTTTTT
>TRBV2|once|TRBJ1-6|.
CASSETGSSYNSPLHF
TGTGCCAGCAGCGAGACAGGAAGCTCCTATAATTCACCCCTCCACTTT
>TRBV6-5|.|TRBJ1-2|TRBD1
CASSFNRGAGDGYTF
TGTGCCAGCAGTTTCAACAGGGGCGCAGGGGATGGCTACACCTTC